This T cell receptor (beta chain) comes out of a study of cytomegalovirus exposure and HLA in healthy donors. Study-wide results and caveats: CMV serostatus was the sole immune exposure information available. Sequence variants that were highly shared formed a cluster that was likely a sequencing artifact. Reports showed the classifier diagnosing cytomegalovirus status with high specificity and sensitivity.

Notes on this clone: Its antigen remains unidentified.

Trimming removed 1 base at V and 3 bases at J, with 10 bases between. Germline V lookup: CDR1 MDHEN, CDR2 SYDVKM. The CDR3 is 15 amino acids. The PCR had 60 Vbeta and 13 Jbeta primers. Libraries were prepared by immunoSEQ multiplex PCR; TCRdb keeps only in-frame clonotypes and omits some of them. The sample has 150,000 to 200,000 clones, about three quarters seen once. What was sequenced was PBMCs. V is TRBV28 and J is TRBJ1-5; D is unclear. This clonotype originated in a man younger than 35 in good health and CMV-seronegative. DNA of the CDR3: TGTGCCAGCAGTTTATCCGGCAGACACAATCAGCCCCAGCATTTT. Its protein is CASSLSGRHNQPQHF.